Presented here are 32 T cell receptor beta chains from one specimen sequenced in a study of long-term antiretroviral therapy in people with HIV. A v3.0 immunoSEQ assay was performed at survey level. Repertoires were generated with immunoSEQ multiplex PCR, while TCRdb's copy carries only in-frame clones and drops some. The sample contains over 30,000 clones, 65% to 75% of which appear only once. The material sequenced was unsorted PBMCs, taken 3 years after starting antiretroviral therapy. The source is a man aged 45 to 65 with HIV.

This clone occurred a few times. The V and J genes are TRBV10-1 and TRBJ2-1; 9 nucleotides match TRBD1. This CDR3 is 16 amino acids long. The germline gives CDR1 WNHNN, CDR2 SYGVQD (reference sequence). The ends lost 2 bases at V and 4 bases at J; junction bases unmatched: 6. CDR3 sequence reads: CASSEGGQGGYNEQFF. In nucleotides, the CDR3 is TGCGCCAGCAGTGAGGGGGGACAGGGCGGGTACAATGAGCAGTTCTTC.

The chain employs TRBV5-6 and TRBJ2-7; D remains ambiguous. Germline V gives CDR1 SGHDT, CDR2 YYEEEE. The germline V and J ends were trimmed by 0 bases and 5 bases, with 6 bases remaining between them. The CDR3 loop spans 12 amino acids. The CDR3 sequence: CASSLGVHEQYF. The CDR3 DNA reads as TGTGCCAGCAGCTTGGGGGTCCACGAGCAGTACTTC.

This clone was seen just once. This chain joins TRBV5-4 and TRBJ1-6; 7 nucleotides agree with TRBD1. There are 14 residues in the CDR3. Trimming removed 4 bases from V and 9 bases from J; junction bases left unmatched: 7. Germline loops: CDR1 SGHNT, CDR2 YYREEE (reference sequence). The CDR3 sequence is CASSPRGGTSPLHF. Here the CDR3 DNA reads TGTGCCAGCAGCCCACGAGGGGGCACTTCACCCCTCCACTTT.

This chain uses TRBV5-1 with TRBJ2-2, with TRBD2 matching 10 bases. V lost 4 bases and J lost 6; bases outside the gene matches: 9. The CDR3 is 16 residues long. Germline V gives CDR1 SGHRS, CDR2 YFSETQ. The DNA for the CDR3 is TGCGCCAGCAGCCCACCTGATAGCGGGGGGTCCGGGGAGCTGTTTTTT. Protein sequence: CASSPPDSGGSGELFF.

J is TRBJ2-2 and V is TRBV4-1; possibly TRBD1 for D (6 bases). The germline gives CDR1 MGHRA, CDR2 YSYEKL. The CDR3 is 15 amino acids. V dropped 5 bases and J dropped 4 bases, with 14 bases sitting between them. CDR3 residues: CASSLQGRGTGELFF. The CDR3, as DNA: TGCGCCAGCAGCTTACAGGGTAGGGGCACCGGGGAGCTGTTTTTT.

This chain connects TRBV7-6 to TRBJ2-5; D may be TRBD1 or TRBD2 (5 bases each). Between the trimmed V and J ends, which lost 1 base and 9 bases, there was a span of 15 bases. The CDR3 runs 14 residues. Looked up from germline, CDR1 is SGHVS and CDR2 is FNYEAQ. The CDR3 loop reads CASSLEGTRGAQYF. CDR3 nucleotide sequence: TGTGCCAGCAGCTTAGAAGGGACGCGAGGGGCCCAGTACTTC.

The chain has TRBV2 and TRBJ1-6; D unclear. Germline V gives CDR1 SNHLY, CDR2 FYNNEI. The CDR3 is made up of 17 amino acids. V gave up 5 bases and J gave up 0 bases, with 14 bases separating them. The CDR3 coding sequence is TGTGCCAGCAGTCGGCGCAGTTCAAGCTCCTATAATTCACCCCTCCACTTT. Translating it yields CASSRRSSSSYNSPLHF.

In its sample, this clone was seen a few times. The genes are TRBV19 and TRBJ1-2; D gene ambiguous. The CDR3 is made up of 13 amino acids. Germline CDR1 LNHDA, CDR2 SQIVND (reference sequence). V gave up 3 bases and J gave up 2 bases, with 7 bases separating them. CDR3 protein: CASSMNVNYGYTF. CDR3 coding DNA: TGTGCCAGTAGTATGAATGTAAACTATGGCTACACCTTC.

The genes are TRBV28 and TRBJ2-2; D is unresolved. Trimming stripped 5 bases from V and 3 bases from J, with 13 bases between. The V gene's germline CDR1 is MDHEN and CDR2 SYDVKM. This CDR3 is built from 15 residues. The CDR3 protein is CASSLLTRDTGELFF. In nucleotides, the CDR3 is TGTGCCAGCAGTCTGCTGACAAGGGACACCGGGGAGCTGTTTTTT.

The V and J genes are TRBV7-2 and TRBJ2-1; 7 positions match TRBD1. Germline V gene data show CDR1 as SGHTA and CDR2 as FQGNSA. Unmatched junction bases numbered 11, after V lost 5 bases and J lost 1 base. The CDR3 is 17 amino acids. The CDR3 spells CASSLRGGGGSYNEQFF. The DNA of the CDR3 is TGTGCCAGCAGCCTAAGAGGGGGCGGTGGGTCCTACAATGAGCAGTTCTTC.

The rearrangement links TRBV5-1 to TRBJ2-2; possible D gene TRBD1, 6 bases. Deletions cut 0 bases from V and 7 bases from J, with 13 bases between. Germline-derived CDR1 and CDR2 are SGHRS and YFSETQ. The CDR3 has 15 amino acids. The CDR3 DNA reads TGCGCCAGCAGCTTGGTGCAGGGGACGGGCGGGGAGCTGTTTTTT. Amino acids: CASSLVQGTGGELFF.

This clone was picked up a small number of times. The CDR3 region has the DNA TGTGCCAGCAGTGCCCAAGGGGAAAACACAGATACGCAGTATTTT. This codes for CASSAQGENTDTQYF. This rearrangement joins TRBV6-4 to TRBJ2-3; tentative D call: TRBD1 (5 bases). The CDR3 is made up of 15 amino acids. Germline V gives CDR1 MRHNA, CDR2 SNTAGT. V was pared by 4 bases and J by 2 bases, with 13 bases between.

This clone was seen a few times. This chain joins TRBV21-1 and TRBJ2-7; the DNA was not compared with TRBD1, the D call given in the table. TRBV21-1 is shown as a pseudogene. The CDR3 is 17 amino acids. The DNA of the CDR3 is TGTGCCAGCAGCAAAGCTCCTGACAGGATTAACTCCTACGAGCAGTACTTC. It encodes CASSKAPDRINSYEQYF.

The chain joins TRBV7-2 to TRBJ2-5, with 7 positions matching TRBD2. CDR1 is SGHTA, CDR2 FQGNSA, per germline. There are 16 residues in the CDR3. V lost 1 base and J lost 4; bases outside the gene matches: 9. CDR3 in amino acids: CASSLGINTGGETQYF. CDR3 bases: TGTGCCAGCAGCTTAGGAATAAATACGGGAGGAGAGACCCAGTACTTC.

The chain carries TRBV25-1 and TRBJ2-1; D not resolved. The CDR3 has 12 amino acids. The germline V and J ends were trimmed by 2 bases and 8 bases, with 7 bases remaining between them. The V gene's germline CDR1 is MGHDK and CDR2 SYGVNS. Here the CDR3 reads CASSERADEQFF. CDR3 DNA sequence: TGTGCCAGCAGTGAACGGGCGGATGAGCAGTTCTTC.

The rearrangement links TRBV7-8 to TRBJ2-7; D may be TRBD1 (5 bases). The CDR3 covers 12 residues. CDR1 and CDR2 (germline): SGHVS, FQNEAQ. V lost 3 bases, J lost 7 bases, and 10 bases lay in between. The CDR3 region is CASSFPGSEQYF. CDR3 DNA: TGTGCCAGCAGCTTTCCAGGGTCGGAGCAGTACTTC.

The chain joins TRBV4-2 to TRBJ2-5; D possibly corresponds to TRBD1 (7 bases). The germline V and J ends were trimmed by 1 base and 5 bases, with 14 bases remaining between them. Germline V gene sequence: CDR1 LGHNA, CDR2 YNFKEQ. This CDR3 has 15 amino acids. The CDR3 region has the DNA TGTGCCAGCAGCCAAGGGTCCTCAGGGGGGGAGACCCAGTACTTC. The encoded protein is CASSQGSSGGETQYF.

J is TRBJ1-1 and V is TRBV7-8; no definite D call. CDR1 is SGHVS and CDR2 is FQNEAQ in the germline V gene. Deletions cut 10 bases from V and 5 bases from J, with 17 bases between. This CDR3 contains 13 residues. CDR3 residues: CATTGLRRTEAFF. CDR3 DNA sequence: TGTGCCACGACGGGGTTACGAAGGACTGAAGCTTTCTTT.

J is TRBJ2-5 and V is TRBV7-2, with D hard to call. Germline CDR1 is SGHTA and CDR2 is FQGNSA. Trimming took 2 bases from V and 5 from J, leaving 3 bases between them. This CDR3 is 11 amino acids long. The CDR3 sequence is CASSLSETQYF. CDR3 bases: TGTGCCAGCAGCTTATCGGAGACCCAGTACTTC.

In nucleotides, the CDR3 is TGTGCCAGCAGCTCTGAGCCTCCGGTAGCGGGAGAATACTACAATGAGCAGTTCTTC. Protein: CASSSEPPVAGEYYNEQFF. The chain combines TRBV11-2 with TRBJ2-1; the match to TRBD2 covers 9 bases. V shed 4 bases, J shed 3 bases, and the junction held 16 bases outside the gene matches. The CDR3 is 19 amino acids. Germline-derived CDR1 and CDR2 are SGHAT and FQNNGV.

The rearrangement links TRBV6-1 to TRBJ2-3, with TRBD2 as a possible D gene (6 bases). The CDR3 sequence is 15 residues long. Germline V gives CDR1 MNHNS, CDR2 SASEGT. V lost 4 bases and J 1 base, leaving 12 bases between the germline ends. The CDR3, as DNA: TGTGCCAGCAGTGGGATAGCGGACCGCACAGATACGCAGTATTTT. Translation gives CASSGIADRTDTQYF.

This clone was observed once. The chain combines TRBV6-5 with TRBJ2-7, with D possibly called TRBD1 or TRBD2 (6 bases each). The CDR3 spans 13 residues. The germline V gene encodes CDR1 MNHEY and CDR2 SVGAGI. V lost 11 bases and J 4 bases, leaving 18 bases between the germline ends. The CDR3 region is CASLGGVGYEQYF. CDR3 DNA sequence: TGTGCCTCATTGGGGGGCGTTGGGTACGAGCAGTACTTC.

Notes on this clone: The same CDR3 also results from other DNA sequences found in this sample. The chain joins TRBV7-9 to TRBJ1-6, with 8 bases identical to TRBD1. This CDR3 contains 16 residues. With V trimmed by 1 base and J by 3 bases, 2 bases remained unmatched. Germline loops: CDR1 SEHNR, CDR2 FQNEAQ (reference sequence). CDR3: CASSLGQGFYNSPLHF. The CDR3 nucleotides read TGTGCCAGCAGCTTAGGACAGGGGTTCTATAATTCACCCCTCCACTTT. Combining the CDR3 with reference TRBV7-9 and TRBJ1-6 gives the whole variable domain DTGVSQNPRHKITKRGQNVTFRCDPISEHNRLYWYRQTLGQGPEFLTYFQNEAQLEKSRLLSDRFSAERPKGSFSTLEIQRTEQGDSAMYLCASSLGQGFYNSPLHFGNGTRLTVT.

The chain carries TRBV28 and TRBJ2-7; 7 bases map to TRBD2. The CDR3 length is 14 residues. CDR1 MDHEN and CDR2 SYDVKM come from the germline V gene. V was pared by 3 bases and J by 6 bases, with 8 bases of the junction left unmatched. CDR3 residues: CASSLGRRTSEQYF. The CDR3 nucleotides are TGTGCCAGCAGTTTGGGACGTCGGACTAGCGAGCAGTACTTC.

The CDR3 spells CAWSGGSVDTQYF. DNA of the CDR3: TGTGCCTGGAGTGGCGGGAGTGTCGATACGCAGTATTTT. The rearrangement joins TRBV30 to TRBJ2-3; 7 bases map to TRBD2. The V and J ends lost 1 base and 6 bases, in that order; junction bases with no gene match: 4. CDR1 is GTSNPN and CDR2 is SVGIG in the germline V gene (reference sequence). The CDR3 totals 13 residues.

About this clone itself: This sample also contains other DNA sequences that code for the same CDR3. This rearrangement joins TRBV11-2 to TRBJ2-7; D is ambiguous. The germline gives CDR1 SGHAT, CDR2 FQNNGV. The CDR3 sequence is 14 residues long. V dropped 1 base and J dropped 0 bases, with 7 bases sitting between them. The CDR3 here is CASSLGFSSYEQYF. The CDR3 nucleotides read TGTGCCAGCAGCTTAGGGTTCAGCTCCTACGAGCAGTACTTC.

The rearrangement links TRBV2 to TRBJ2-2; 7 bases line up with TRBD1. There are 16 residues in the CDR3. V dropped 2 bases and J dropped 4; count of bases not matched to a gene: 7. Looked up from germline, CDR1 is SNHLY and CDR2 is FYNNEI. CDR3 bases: TGTGCCAGCAGTGAACCCCGGGCAGGGGGCACCGGGGAGCTGTTTTTT. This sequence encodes CASSEPRAGGTGELFF.

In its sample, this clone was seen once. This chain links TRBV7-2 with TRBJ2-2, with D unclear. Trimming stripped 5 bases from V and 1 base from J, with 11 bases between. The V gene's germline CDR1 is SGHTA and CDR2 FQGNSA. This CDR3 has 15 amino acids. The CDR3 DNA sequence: TGTGCCAGCAGCCCCATCCCCCAGAACACCGGGGAGCTGTTTTTT. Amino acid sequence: CASSPIPQNTGELFF.

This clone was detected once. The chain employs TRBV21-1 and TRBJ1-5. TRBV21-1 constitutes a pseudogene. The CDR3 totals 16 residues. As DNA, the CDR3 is TGTGCCAGCAGCAAAGGGGTCGAGGGGTGCAATCAGCCCCAGCATTTT. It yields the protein CASSKGVEGCNQPQHF.

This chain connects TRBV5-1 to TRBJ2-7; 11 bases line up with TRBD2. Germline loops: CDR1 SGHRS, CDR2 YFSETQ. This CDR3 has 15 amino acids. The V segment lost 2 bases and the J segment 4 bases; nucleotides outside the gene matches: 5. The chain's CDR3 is CASSFSSGRSYEQYF. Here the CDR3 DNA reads TGCGCCAGCAGCTTCTCTAGCGGGAGGTCGTACGAGCAGTACTTC.

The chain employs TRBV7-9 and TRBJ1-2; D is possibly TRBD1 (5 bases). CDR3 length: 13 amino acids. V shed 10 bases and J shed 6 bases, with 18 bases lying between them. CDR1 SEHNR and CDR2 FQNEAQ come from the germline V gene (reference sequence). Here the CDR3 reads CATPGSRVDGYTF. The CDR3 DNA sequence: TGTGCCACCCCGGGGAGCAGGGTCGATGGCTACACCTTC.

The CDR3 DNA sequence: TGTGCCAGCAGTCTGGACAGAGGGGGGAACACCATATATTTT. As protein: CASSLDRGGNTIYF. V and J are TRBV28 and TRBJ1-3, with TRBD1 as a possible D gene (6 bases). V was pared by 5 bases and J by 7 bases, with 15 bases between. CDR1 is MDHEN and CDR2 is SYDVKM in the germline V gene. The CDR3 extends over 14 amino acids.